A single sample gave rise to the 4 T cell receptor beta chains below, sequenced in a study of cytomegalovirus exposure and HLA in healthy donors. The study ran its PCR with 60 Vbeta and 13 Jbeta primers. The data were produced by immunoSEQ multiplex PCR, yet TCRdb's version contains in-frame clones alone and is incomplete. The sample shows roughly 130,000 clones, about 78% of them seen only once. The source material was PBMCs. These receptors were taken from a human donor in good health.

V usage is TRBV29-1 and J usage is TRBJ2-7; 7 bases agree with TRBD1. Germline V lookup: CDR1 SQVTM, CDR2 ANQGSEA. V gave up 4 bases and J gave up 0 bases; unmatched junction bases: 0. CDR3 length: 12 residues. CDR3 region: CSVGTGSYEQYF. As DNA, the CDR3 is TGCAGCGTTGGGACAGGCTCCTACGAGCAGTACTTC.

This clone occurred a few times. The chain employs TRBV15 and TRBJ1-2, with D possibly matching TRBD1 (5 bases). CDR3 size: 14 residues. The V gene's germline CDR1 is LNHNV and CDR2 YYDKDF (reference sequence). V lost 5 bases, J lost 4 bases, and 14 bases lay in between. The CDR3 sequence is CATSPSGATYGYTF. CDR3 DNA sequence: TGTGCCACCAGCCCAAGCGGGGCCACCTATGGCTACACCTTC. The entire variable domain, with the rest obtained from reference TRBV15 and TRBJ1-2, is as follows: DAMVIQNPRYQVTQFGKPVTLSCSQTLNHNVMYWYQQKSSQAPKLLFHYYDKDFNNEADTPDNFQSRRPNTSFCFLDIRSPGLGDTAMYLCATSPSGATYGYTFGSGTRLTVV.

V gene TRBV25-1 combines with J gene TRBJ2-3; TRBD2 matches at 9 bases. This CDR3 has 14 residues. Germline-derived CDR1 and CDR2 are MGHDK and SYGVNS. Germline trimming cut 8 bases from V and 4 bases from J; bases unmatched to any gene: 7. The CDR3 bases are TGTGCCAGCGCTAGGCGGGGGGGGCCAGATACGCAGTATTTT. The encoded protein is CASARRGGPDTQYF. The whole variable domain, filled in from reference TRBV25-1 and TRBJ2-3, reads EADIYQTPRYLVIGTGKKITLECSQTMGHDKMYWYQQDPGMELHLIHYSYGVNSTEKGDLSSESTVSRIRTEHFPLTLESARPSHTSQYLCASARRGGPDTQYFGPGTRLTVL.

The chain carries TRBV5-1 and TRBJ2-1; TRBD2 aligns across 12 bases. This CDR3 contains 14 residues. Unmatched junction bases numbered 6, after V lost 4 bases and J lost 10 bases. CDR1 SGHRS and CDR2 YFSETQ come from the germline V gene. CDR3 nucleotide sequence: TGCGCCAGCAGCCACGGACTAGCGGGAAACGAGCAGTTCTTC. Translated: CASSHGLAGNEQFF. The full variable domain, with the rest looked up from reference TRBV5-1 and TRBJ2-1, is KAGVTQTPRYLIKTRGQQVTLSCSPISGHRSVSWYQQTPGQGLQFLFEYFSETQRNKGNFPGRFSGRQFSNSRSEMNVSTLELGDSALYLCASSHGLAGNEQFFGPGTRLTVL.